The present entry profiles one TCR beta chain with its context. Clones were sequenced by immunoSEQ multiplex PCR, and TCRdb holds only the in-frame ones, with some missing. The data hold around 440,000 clones, with about 91% observed a single time. The data were taken from a study of blood T cell repertoires in COVID-19. V trimming: 6 bases; J trimming: 1 base; junction bases outside the gene matches: 7. Germline assignment: CDR1 SGHDT and CDR2 YYEEEE. CDR3 length: 15 amino acids. The chain links TRBV5-6 to TRBJ2-3; 8 bases fit TRBD2. The sequence came from a woman in her forties or fifties with COVID-19, enrolled during active disease. Sequencing input: peripheral blood. The CDR3 nucleotides read TGTGCCAGCACCCCGGGACTAGTAGGCACAGATACGCAGTATTTT. Translating gives CASTPGLVGTDTQYF.